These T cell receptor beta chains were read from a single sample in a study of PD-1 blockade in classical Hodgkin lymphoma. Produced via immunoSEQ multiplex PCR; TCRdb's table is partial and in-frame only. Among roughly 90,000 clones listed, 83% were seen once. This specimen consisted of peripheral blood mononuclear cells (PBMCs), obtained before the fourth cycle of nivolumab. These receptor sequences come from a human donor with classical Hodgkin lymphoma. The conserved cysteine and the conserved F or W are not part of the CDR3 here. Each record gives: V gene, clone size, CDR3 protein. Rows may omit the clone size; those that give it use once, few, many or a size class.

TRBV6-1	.	ASSATTTGEQY
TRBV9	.	ASSSSRGSSYNEQF
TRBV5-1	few	ASSFGPTYGYT
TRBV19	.	ASSIVGSGAYEQY
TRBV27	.	ASRGWAGDGNEQF
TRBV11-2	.	ASSITSGSYEQY
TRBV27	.	ASSFRDGYEQY
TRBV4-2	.	ASSQNGVAGVETQY
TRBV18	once	ASSREARSGANVLT
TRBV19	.	ASSIVRTGRTIQPQH
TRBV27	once	ASSLAGGNTGELF